This TCR beta chain emerged from a study of Ad26.COV2.S vaccination and SARS-CoV-2 variants (dated by TCRdb to about 2021). With regard to the full study: Vaccine-arm donors were drawn from COV1001, a multicentre, randomized, double-blind, placebo-controlled phase I-IIa trial of Ad26.COV2.S in healthy adults. Ad26.COV2.S was administered intramuscularly at 5 x 10^10 or 1 x 10^11 viral particles, either as a single shot or as two shots given 56 days apart. TCRbeta repertoire sequencing served as the tool for gauging how specific and how broad the SARS-CoV-2-reactive T cell receptors were following Ad26.COV2.S vaccination. The TCR-sequenced set comprised approximately 30 samples: 19 Ad26.COV2.S vaccine recipients, 5 placebo recipients and 8 SARS-CoV-2 convalescent individuals. Trial participants were randomized into five groups of five: low-dose or high-dose Ad26.COV2.S given once or twice, or placebo on both occasions. Blinding of investigators to trial group allocation was maintained during experiments and outcome assessment. Broader findings and caveats from the paper: After vaccination, spike-specific CD8+ and CD4+ T cell responses were reported to show substantial breadth. Spike-specific TCR breadth was higher in Ad26.COV2.S recipients than in placebo recipients (P = 0.0014). The authors noted that total T cell responses may have been underestimated by the TCR breadth and depth analyses. The study was not powered for comparison of responses between vaccine doses or regimens. Vaccine and placebo recipients had similar non-spike TCR breadth, a finding consistent with the vaccine containing only spike.

CDR1 SGHTA and CDR2 FQGTGA are derived from the germline V gene. Reading from cysteine to phenylalanine, the CDR3 counts 13 amino acids. Left in the record is the CDR3 DNA by itself, 39 bases read in frame from the first base. V trim: 9 bases; J trim: 6 bases; unmatched bases: 10. This clone was observed once. The antigen it binds to is not known. One base away there is no much larger clone; base qualities are not given. The immunoSEQ Assay was the method used to sequence TCRbeta CDR3 regions. After extraction, genomic DNA underwent amplification by bias-controlled multiplex PCR, followed by high-throughput sequencing. On the study's bioinformatics: To quantify the absolute abundance of every unique TCRbeta CDR3 region, sequences were collapsed and filtered. T cell fraction was estimated by normalizing TCRbeta template counts to usable DNA, which was measured by amplifying reference genes present in all nucleated cells. Repertoire TCRs were annotated as SARS-CoV-2-specific when V gene, CDR3 amino acid sequence and J gene were exactly matched to a known reactive TCR set. The reference SARS-CoV-2 TCR set was derived from MIRA and filtered for enrichment in COVID-19-positive ImmuneCODE repertoires, a step that removed public or cross-reactive TCRs. Using the MIRA antigens, annotated TCRs were further analysed by specific ORF or by position within an ORF. Breadth was defined as the number of annotated unique rearrangements divided by the total number of unique productive rearrangements, and depth was defined as the summed frequency of the annotated unique rearrangements. Two-sided Wilcoxon rank-sum tests were applied when comparing TCR breadth between groups. Entries here come from immuneACCESS through TCRdb and include only in-frame sequences with V and J called. Some clones fail to appear in such tables; in the studies checked, an unresolved V gene covers under half of the shortfall, and the cause of the remainder is unknown. V, J and clone size derive from that table, while D and trimming were established from the DNA sequence. Here the sample has under 400,000 clones; 80% to 90% occur a single time. 3.4% of the sample goes to the ten largest clones.

This specimen's treatment or condition label, interpreted: over 15 received Ad26.COV2.S at low or high dose, single or two shots; about five received placebo; per-sample allocation not given. Repertoires of vaccine and placebo recipients were sequenced from samples collected on day 63 after the first injection. Between 29 July and 7 August 2020, Cohort 1b enrolled about 27 adults aged 18-55 years at one site in Boston, USA. As a vaccine, Ad26.COV2.S was a replication-incompetent adenovirus type 26 vector that expressed a prefusion-stabilized SARS-CoV-2 spike protein derived from the original Wuhan strain.

The rearranged segments are TRBV7-3 and TRBJ1-1; 7 bases in the middle match TRBD1. This clonotype was obtained from a person between 18 and 59 years old who received the Ad26.COV2.S COVID-19 vaccine or a placebo. The specimen comprised peripheral blood, sampled in a trial of Ad26.COV2.S vaccine versus placebo. CDR3 reads: CASSTGTRAEAFF. Read as DNA, the sequence is TGTGCCAGTTCGACAGGGACCAGGGCTGAAGCTTTCTTT.